This T cell receptor beta chain was captured in a study of breast tumors, draining lymph nodes, adjacent tissues. This CDR3 has 14 residues. The germline V and J ends were trimmed by 10 bases and 7 bases, with 20 bases remaining between them. The germline V gene encodes CDR1 SNHLY and CDR2 FYNNEI. Axillary draining lymph nodes of breast cancer patients supplied the node samples. A single record per CDR3 protein comes from TCRdb applying MiXCR to the multiplex PCR reads. The table has fewer than 150,000 distinct CDR3 sequences, 21% seen once. This clonotype was sampled from a female donor with breast cancer. Some clones in this sample may be carry-over from other donors' samples. This rearrangement joins TRBV2 to TRBJ1-5; D call uncertain. Sequenced material: axillary lymph node tissue. This chain's CDR3 is CATSYGRSGQPQHF. The DNA for the CDR3 is TGTGCCACCTCCTACGGGCGCTCCGGGCAGCCCCAGCATTTT.